This entry lists 17 T cell receptor beta chains sequenced from one sample in a study of CXCR3-negative and CXCR3-positive naive CD8 T cells. General study findings and limits: TRB CDR3 hydrophobicity was greater in CXCR3-positive naive cells than in CXCR3-negative naive cells.

These receptors' targets are unknown. Carrying UMI labels, the TRB cDNA libraries were prepared through 5' RACE. TCRdb re-called the 5' RACE reads, yielding one record per CDR3 amino acid sequence without DNA. The sample's table shows roughly 61,000 distinct CDR3 sequences. The sequenced sample consisted of naive CXCR3+ CD8+ T cells from blood. Subset specified: CD45RO-CCR7+CD27+CD95- naive CD8+ T cells expressing CXCR3 (TNR3+). The receptors derive from a human donor in good health. Some clones in this sample may be carry-over from other donors' samples.

This chain uses TRBV4-3 with TRBJ2-7. CDR3 length: 13 amino acids. Germline values: CDR1 LGHNA, CDR2 YSLEER. CDR3: CASGQGGSYEQYF.

The chain joins TRBV3-1 to TRBJ2-7; the D gene TCRdb calls, TRBD1, cannot be checked with no DNA. Germline CDR1 LGHDT, CDR2 YNNKEL (reference sequence). This CDR3 comprises 15 residues. CDR3 residues: CASSQGPGQGYEQYF.

The V and J genes are TRBV7-9 and TRBJ2-2; with no DNA, the TCRdb D assignment of TRBD1 cannot be verified. The CDR3 has 15 residues. Germline assignment: CDR1 SEHNR and CDR2 FQNEAQ (reference sequence). The CDR3 loop reads CASSPDRANTGELFF.

V gene TRBV12-3 or TRBV12-4 combines with J gene TRBJ2-7; TCRdb indicates TRBD1, and absent DNA this call remains unverified. The CDR3 loop spans 13 amino acids. The CDR3 protein is CASSPDRPYEQYF.

This chain uses TRBV20-1 with TRBJ2-7; TCRdb designates TRBD2, a call that cannot be tested without DNA. Germline V gene data show CDR1 as DFQATT and CDR2 as SNEGSKA (reference sequence). This CDR3 has 13 amino acids. The chain's CDR3 is CSAKGLFVYEQYF.

The V gene is TRBV12-3 or TRBV12-4, the J gene TRBJ2-5; TCRdb outputs TRBD2, but without DNA this stays unchecked. The CDR3 runs 14 residues. The CDR3 sequence is CASRPSGGEETQYF.

The chain has TRBV28 and TRBJ2-7; with no DNA, the TCRdb D assignment of TRBD1 cannot be verified. CDR3 size: 15 residues. Germline CDR1 reads MDHEN; CDR2 reads SYDVKM. The CDR3 reads CASSLPETESYEQYF.

The chain uses TRBV9 and TRBJ2-2; TCRdb calls TRBD1, which cannot be checked without DNA. Germline-derived CDR1 and CDR2 are SGDLS and YYNGEE. The CDR3 sequence is 15 residues long. CDR3 loop: CASSGPGRNTGELFF.

The chain links TRBV7-2 to TRBJ1-1. From germline, CDR1 is SGHTA and CDR2 FQGNSA. The CDR3 runs 12 residues. The CDR3 here is CASGDPRTEAFF.

The gene calls are TRBV7-3 and TRBJ2-1; TCRdb indicates TRBD2, and absent DNA this call remains unverified. The CDR3 contains 13 residues. The germline V gene has CDR1 SGHTA and CDR2 FQGTGA. The CDR3 is CASRTSGGNEQFF.

J is TRBJ1-1 and V is TRBV29-1; there is no DNA to check the TCRdb D call of TRBD1. Looked up from germline, CDR1 is SQVTM and CDR2 is ANQGSEA. This CDR3 has 14 amino acids. CDR3 loop: CSVSQPGKNTEAFF.

The rearrangement joins TRBV9 to TRBJ2-7; TCRdb designates TRBD2, a call that cannot be tested without DNA. The CDR3 spans 16 residues. Germline CDR1 SGDLS, CDR2 YYNGEE. The CDR3: CASSSGGGAFSYEQYF.

V gene TRBV29-1 combines with J gene TRBJ2-7; checking the TCRdb D call of TRBD1 is not possible without DNA. CDR1 SQVTM and CDR2 ANQGSEA come from the germline V gene. The CDR3 runs to 13 residues. This chain's CDR3 is CSVVGQFSYEQYF.

J is TRBJ1-5 and V is TRBV29-1; there is no DNA to check the TCRdb D call of TRBD1. Germline V gene data show CDR1 as SQVTM and CDR2 as ANQGSEA. The CDR3 sequence is 13 residues long. CDR3 sequence reads: CSVDQGGNQPQHF.

This chain uses TRBV2 with TRBJ2-3; TCRdb's D call of TRBD2 is untestable without DNA. The CDR3 totals 17 residues. The germline V gene has CDR1 SNHLY and CDR2 FYNNEI. The CDR3 region is CASSDEGLAGGTDTQYF.

CDR3 sequence reads: CASSYGGPGGELFF. The chain combines TRBV6-2 or TRBV6-3 with TRBJ2-2; TCRdb's D call, TRBD1, is unchecked because there is no DNA. The CDR3 extends over 14 amino acids. Germline V CDR1 and CDR2: MNHEY, SVGEGT.

The CDR3 sequence is CASSHLAGGIPEQFF. J is TRBJ2-1 and V is TRBV7-9; absent DNA, TCRdb's TRBD2 call cannot be checked. From germline, CDR1 is SEHNR and CDR2 FQNEAQ (reference sequence). The length of the CDR3 is 15 residues.